The 26 T cell receptor beta chains listed next were all sequenced from one sample in a study of T-cell memory formation after mild COVID-19 (dated by TCRdb to about 2021). Library preparation was by 5' RACE. The sequencer was an Illumina NovaSeq 6000. TCRdb cleaned the public reads at Q25 with fastp, built clones with MiXCR and kept in-frame beta chains. Each entry merges the rows of one CDR3 protein and shows their most common DNA and genes. This sample holds fewer than 700,000 distinct CDR3 sequences; 18% were observed only once. More than 10% of the sample lies in the top ten. The material sequenced was PBMCs or a T cell subset sorted from them (not recorded which). These receptors all come from an adult woman who had mild COVID-19 (a few samples of this study predate the infection). The sample titles of this study are shuffled in the database, so cell type and time point are left out; the donor was told from shared clones.

Here the CDR3 reads CASSIRQGAYEQFF. The CDR3 DNA sequence: TGTGCCAGTAGTATACGTCAGGGGGCCTATGAGCAGTTCTTC. The chain joins TRBV19 to TRBJ2-1; TRBD1 matches at 8 bases. The length of the CDR3 is 14 residues. Germline values: CDR1 LNHDA, CDR2 SQIVND (reference sequence). With 2 bases clipped from V and 8 bases from J, the junction kept 5 bases outside the gene matches.

V is TRBV12-3 or TRBV12-4 and J is TRBJ2-7; D gene ambiguous. Trimming took 3 bases from V and 0 from J, leaving 12 bases between them. CDR3 length: 15 amino acids. The CDR3 coding sequence is TGTGCCAGCAGTTTTGGTGGGCGGCACTCCTACGAGCAGTACTTC. It encodes CASSFGGRHSYEQYF.

The rearrangement uses TRBV20-1 and TRBJ1-2; D may be TRBD1 (5 bases). This CDR3 spans 12 amino acids. The V end was cut by 4 bases, the J end by 8 bases, with 14 bases between. CDR1 is DFQATT, CDR2 SNEGSKA, per germline (reference sequence). The CDR3 nucleotides read TGCAGTGCTATCACAGGAACTTCGGGCTACACCTTC. Translated, it gives CSAITGTSGYTF.

In this sample, this clonotype turned up a few times. The genes are TRBV5-1 and TRBJ2-6; D is unresolved. The CDR3 covers 15 residues. V was clipped by 4 bases and J by 0 bases, with 8 bases between them. From germline, CDR1 is SGHRS and CDR2 YFSETQ. The CDR3 nucleotides are TGCGCCAGCAGCGTGGGCTACTCTGGGGCCAACGTCCTGACTTTC. Its translation: CASSVGYSGANVLTF.

This clonotype was seen a few times. The rearrangement links TRBV7-3 to TRBJ1-1; the D is unclear. The CDR3 spans 16 residues. Trimming took off 2 bases at V and 0 bases at J, with 13 bases between the two ends. The V gene's germline CDR1 is SGHTA and CDR2 FQGTGA. CDR3 region: CASSLRAATMNTEAFF. The CDR3 DNA is TGTGCCAGCAGCTTACGGGCAGCTACTATGAACACTGAAGCTTTCTTT.

This chain links TRBV7-6 with TRBJ2-5; 9 bases line up with TRBD2. Germline CDR1 SGHVS, CDR2 FNYEAQ. The V segment lost 2 bases and the J segment 5 bases; nucleotides outside the gene matches: 6. The CDR3 covers 15 residues. The CDR3 protein is CASSLRPSGTETQYF. CDR3 in DNA: TGTGCCAGCAGCTTACGGCCTAGCGGGACTGAGACCCAGTACTTC.

The V gene is TRBV6-5, the J gene TRBJ2-1; 10 bases are a match to TRBD2. In germline, CDR1 is MNHEY, CDR2 SVGAGI. V shed 0 bases and J 5 bases; nucleotides not matched to a gene: 10. The CDR3 has 18 residues. The CDR3 DNA reads as TGTGCCAGCAGTTACTCGTCTCTAGCGGGAGTGGTAGACAATGAGCAGTTCTTC. Residues: CASSYSSLAGVVDNEQFF.

J is TRBJ2-7 and V is TRBV5-5; perhaps TRBD2 as D (6 bases). The CDR3 is made up of 17 amino acids. V was pared by 0 bases and J by 0 bases, with 16 bases between. Germline CDR1 and CDR2: SGHKS and YYEKEE (reference sequence). The CDR3 DNA is TGTGCCAGCAGCTTGGCCTTCATGAGCGGGTTCTCCTACGAGCAGTACTTC. Amino acids: CASSLAFMSGFSYEQYF.

This clonotype has just a few counts. The chain uses TRBV3-1 and TRBJ2-3, with 7 bases that match TRBD2. Unmatched junction bases numbered 16, after V lost 4 bases and J lost 0 bases. This CDR3 spans 19 amino acids. Germline V lookup: CDR1 LGHDT, CDR2 YNNKEL (reference sequence). This CDR3 reads CASSPSPGLSESSTDTQYF. Here the CDR3 DNA reads TGTGCCAGCAGCCCGTCACCGGGACTATCTGAATCTAGCACAGATACGCAGTATTTT.

This chain uses TRBV5-1 with TRBJ1-2; no firm D call. The germline gives CDR1 SGHRS, CDR2 YFSETQ. This CDR3 contains 13 residues. V shed 0 bases and J shed 2 bases, with 5 bases lying between them. CDR3 DNA: TGCGCCAGCAGCTTGGACCAGAACTATGGCTACACCTTC. This gives the protein CASSLDQNYGYTF.

The chain couples TRBV5-1 to TRBJ2-2; 12 bases fit TRBD2. Losses at the gene ends were 3 bases for V and 6 bases for J; bases not matched to a gene: 6. CDR1 is SGHRS, CDR2 YFSETQ, per germline. This CDR3 is built from 16 residues. As DNA, the CDR3 is TGCGCCAGCAGCTACCTAGCGGGGGGGCCGTCCGGGGAGCTGTTTTTT. This codes for CASSYLAGGPSGELFF.

This clonotype showed up just a few times. The V and J genes are TRBV29-1 and TRBJ2-7, with 7 bases lining up with TRBD1. CDR1 SQVTM and CDR2 ANQGSEA come from the germline V gene. The trim removed 4 bases at V and 4 bases at J, leaving 7 bases unmatched. The CDR3 contains 13 residues. CDR3 residues: CSVVRQGRYEQYF. In nucleotides, the CDR3 is TGCAGCGTTGTTAGACAGGGTAGATACGAGCAGTACTTC.

This clonotype has ten or more counts. This chain joins TRBV9 and TRBJ2-3, with D perhaps matching TRBD1 (5 bases). The CDR3 runs 13 residues. Germline-derived CDR1 and CDR2 are SGDLS and YYNGEE. The V and J ends lost 2 bases and 3 bases respectively, with 7 bases between them. The CDR3 here is CASSVRTTDTQYF. The CDR3 DNA sequence: TGTGCCAGCAGCGTGAGGACAACAGATACGCAGTATTTT.

The table lists this clonotype with a few counts. The chain carries TRBV7-9 and TRBJ2-7, with D uncertain. The CDR3 sequence is 13 residues long. Trimming pared 4 bases from V and 2 bases from J, leaving 9 bases between. Germline V gene lookup returns CDR1 SEHNR and CDR2 FQNEAQ (reference sequence). For the CDR3, the DNA is TGTGCCAGCAGCTCCAAGGACGCCTACGAGCAGTACTTC. It specifies CASSSKDAYEQYF.

The chain uses TRBV29-1 and TRBJ1-1, with no clear D. V was shortened by 5 bases and J by 5 bases, with 15 bases between the two germline ends. The CDR3 spans 13 residues. Germline lookup yields CDR1 SQVTM and CDR2 ANQGSEA. CDR3 loop: CSVKAREGTEAFF. CDR3 bases: TGCAGCGTTAAGGCGAGAGAAGGGACTGAAGCTTTCTTT. The full variable domain, in which reference TRBV29-1 and TRBJ1-1 provide the parts outside the CDR3, is SAVISQKPSRDICQRGTSLTIQCQVDSQVTMMFWYRQQPGQSLTLIATANQGSEATYESGFVIDKFPISRPNLTFSTLTVSNMSPEDSSIYLCSVKAREGTEAFFGQGTRLTVV.

The rearrangement links TRBV5-1 to TRBJ1-4, with D possibly being TRBD1 (6 bases). Germline CDR1 reads SGHRS; CDR2 reads YFSETQ. V was trimmed by 1 base and J by 3 bases, leaving 10 bases between them. The CDR3 consists of 15 residues. Here the CDR3 DNA reads TGCGCCAGCAGCTTGTCGTGGACAGCTAATGAAAAACTGTTTTTT. As protein: CASSLSWTANEKLFF.

This clonotype has only a few counts. The chain combines TRBV9 with TRBJ2-7; D possibly uses TRBD1 or TRBD2 (5 bases each). The CDR3 is made up of 16 amino acids. V gave up 0 bases and J gave up 2 bases, with 15 bases separating them. Germline V gives CDR1 SGDLS, CDR2 YYNGEE. CDR3 in DNA: TGTGCCAGCAGCGTAGAGGGGCAGGGACCGGCCTACGAGCAGTACTTC. Protein: CASSVEGQGPAYEQYF.

The chain joins TRBV12-3 or TRBV12-4 to TRBJ1-2; D perhaps matches TRBD1 (5 bases). Trimming cost V 5 bases and J 6 bases, with 13 bases left between them. This CDR3 has 13 amino acids. The CDR3 spells CASSITGTDGYTF. The CDR3 coding sequence is TGTGCCAGCAGTATTACCGGGACCGATGGCTACACCTTC.

This clonotype was seen many times. The chain carries TRBV29-1 and TRBJ2-1; D perhaps matches TRBD2 (6 bases). Per the germline V gene, CDR1 is SQVTM and CDR2 is ANQGSEA. The CDR3 is 11 residues long. V lost 1 base and J lost 15, with 13 bases in between. CDR3 protein: CSVEGGGGRFF. The CDR3 DNA follows: TGCAGCGTTGAAGGGGGAGGAGGGAGGTTCTTC.

The V call is TRBV7-9, the J call TRBJ2-1; 14 bases are shared with TRBD2. V shed 7 bases and J 4 bases; nucleotides not matched to a gene: 6. The germline CDR1 and CDR2 sequences are SEHNR and FQNEAQ (reference sequence). This CDR3 comprises 16 residues. The CDR3 reads CASTLGLAGVYNEQFF. The CDR3 nucleotides read TGTGCCAGCACCCTGGGACTAGCGGGGGTATACAATGAGCAGTTCTTC.

There are many counts of this clonotype. The V and J genes are TRBV7-9 and TRBJ1-1, with 9 positions matching TRBD1. The CDR3 covers 15 residues. V was pared by 5 bases and J by 0 bases, with 4 bases of the junction left unmatched. From germline, CDR1 is SEHNR and CDR2 FQNEAQ (reference sequence). As DNA, the CDR3 is TGTGCCAGCAGCCTAGGGACAGGGTTGAACACTGAAGCTTTCTTT. Amino acid sequence: CASSLGTGLNTEAFF.

The chain links TRBV6-5 to TRBJ1-1; D gene unclear. V lost 0 bases, J lost 5 bases, and 7 bases lay in between. This CDR3 spans 13 amino acids. CDR1 is MNHEY, CDR2 SVGAGI, per germline. This CDR3 reads CASSYSTETEAFF. For the CDR3, the DNA is TGTGCCAGCAGTTACTCAACGGAGACTGAAGCTTTCTTT.

This chain connects TRBV12-3 or TRBV12-4 to TRBJ1-2; D unresolved. There are 15 residues in the CDR3. V lost 4 bases and J 0 bases, leaving 12 bases between the germline ends. Here the CDR3 reads CASSSRRRANYGYTF. The CDR3 nucleotides are TGTGCCAGCAGTTCTCGACGGAGAGCTAACTATGGCTACACCTTC.

J is TRBJ2-2 and V is TRBV29-1, with 10 bases aligning to TRBD1. The ends lost 7 bases at V and 7 bases at J; junction bases unmatched: 6. CDR1 is SQVTM, CDR2 ANQGSEA, per germline. This CDR3 comprises 13 residues. CDR3 coding DNA: TGCAGCGGCCGGGACAGGGGTTTCGGGGAGCTGTTTTTT. Encoded protein: CSGRDRGFGELFF.

The chain couples TRBV2 to TRBJ2-7, with a possible D match to TRBD1 (7 bases). Germline loops: CDR1 SNHLY, CDR2 FYNNEI. The CDR3 spans 15 residues. Trimming shortened V by 5 bases and J by 0 bases, and 14 bases separated the two germline ends. CDR3 nucleotides: TGTGCCAGCAGTTACGACAGGGAGGCCTCCTACGAGCAGTACTTC. Amino acids: CASSYDREASYEQYF.

This chain joins TRBV18 and TRBJ1-5; D may be TRBD1 (6 bases). Trimming stripped 5 bases from V and 3 bases from J, with 8 bases between. Germline V gene data show CDR1 as KGHSH and CDR2 as LQKENI. CDR3 size: 13 residues. The CDR3 bases are TGTGCCAGCTCAGGGGGCCCCAATCAGCCCCAGCATTTT. Translation: CASSGGPNQPQHF.